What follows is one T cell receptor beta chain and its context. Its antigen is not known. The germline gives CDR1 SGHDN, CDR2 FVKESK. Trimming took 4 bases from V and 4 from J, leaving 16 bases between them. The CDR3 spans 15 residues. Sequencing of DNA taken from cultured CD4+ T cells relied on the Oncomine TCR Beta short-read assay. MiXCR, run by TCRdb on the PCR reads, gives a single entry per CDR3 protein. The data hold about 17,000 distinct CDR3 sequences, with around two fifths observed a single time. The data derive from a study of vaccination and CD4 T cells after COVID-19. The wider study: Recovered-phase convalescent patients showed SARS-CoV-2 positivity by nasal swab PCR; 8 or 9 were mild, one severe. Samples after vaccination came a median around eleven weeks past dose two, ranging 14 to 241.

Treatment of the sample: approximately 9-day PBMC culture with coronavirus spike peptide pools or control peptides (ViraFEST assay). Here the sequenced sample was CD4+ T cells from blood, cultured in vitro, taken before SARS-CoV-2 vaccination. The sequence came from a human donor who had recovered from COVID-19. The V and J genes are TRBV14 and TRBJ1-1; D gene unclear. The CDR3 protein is CASSLKTPVGTEAFF. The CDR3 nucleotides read TGTGCCAGCAGCCTAAAGACCCCGGTGGGCACTGAAGCTTTCTTT.